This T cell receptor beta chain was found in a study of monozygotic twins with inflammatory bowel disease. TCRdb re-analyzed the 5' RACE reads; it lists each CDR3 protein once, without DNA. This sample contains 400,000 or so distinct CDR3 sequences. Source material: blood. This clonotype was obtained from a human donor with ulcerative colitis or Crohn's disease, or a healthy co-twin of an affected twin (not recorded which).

The CDR3 is CASSIGGSEAFF. This chain links TRBV27 with TRBJ1-1; TCRdb indicates TRBD1, and absent DNA this call remains unverified. The CDR3 totals 12 residues. The V gene's germline CDR1 is MNHEY and CDR2 SMNVEV (reference sequence).